This T cell receptor beta chain was recovered during a study of cytomegalovirus exposure and HLA in healthy donors. The PCR employed 60 Vbeta primers together with 13 Jbeta primers. Assay used: immunoSEQ multiplex PCR; TCRdb lists only in-frame clones, some missing. The table shows some 170,000 clones, with about 81% occurring only once. The material sequenced was PBMCs. The receptor's source is a woman between 25 and 40 years old in good health and CMV-seronegative.

The CDR3 bases are TGTGCCAGCAGGCCAGGGGTCCGACCCGGGGAGCTGTTTTTT. Its protein is CASRPGVRPGELFF. The chain is built from TRBV6-5 and TRBJ2-2; D might be TRBD1 (6 bases). Germline-derived CDR1 and CDR2 are MNHEY and SVGAGI. The CDR3 covers 14 residues. The V end lost 6 bases, the J end lost 6 bases, and 14 bases lay between the germline ends.